This paragraph reports one T cell receptor beta chain. This clonotype was recorded only once. There is no known antigen for this receptor. No quality values exist for individual bases; no much larger clone is one base distant. One read offers little support. These data are taken from a study of T cells in Graves' hyperthyroidism and ophthalmopathy (dated by TCRdb to between 2017 and 2020). About the full investigation: Peripheral blood was sampled at the time of initial diagnosis, prior to any treatment. In addition, the study compared T-cell repertoires in thyroid tissue and in blood from six Graves' hyperthyroidism patients. TCR V-J signatures able to tell the groups apart were searched for in a discovery cohort of 90 to 100 patients, of whom approximately 40 had Graves' ophthalmopathy and 57 had stable Graves' hyperthyroidism. The paper describes TCR Vbeta CDR3 sequencing of about 140 peripheral blood samples, made up of some 40 ophthalmopathy patients, over 70 hyperthyroidism patients and some 17 progressor patients. Once sampling was done, hyperthyroidism patients were given methimazole at a starting dose of 30 mg daily, whereas ophthalmopathy patients were given high-dose intravenous methylprednisolone. An independent validation cohort of 18 to 20 hyperthyroidism patients and 17 patients who later progressed to ophthalmopathy tested prospective prediction of ophthalmopathy. The roughly 100 discovery patients were randomly divided into training and test sets at a 7:3 ratio. Here is what the overall study found, with its caveats: Sample size was not statistically predetermined, and investigators were not blinded to group allocation. In validation, progression to ophthalmopathy was predicted by the model with approximately 67% sensitivity and 72% to 85% specificity, a median of 6.5 months before onset. A 13 V-J signature model separated ophthalmopathy from stable hyperthyroidism, with 87.88% sensitivity and around 84% specificity in cross-validation and 80%/75% in testing. Most expanded thyroid clonotypes (frequency above 0.001) were also detected in blood, a finding suggesting that blood repertoires may reflect thyroid immune responses.

The TCR beta CDR3 regions were amplified from the RNA transcripts. The first round of RT-PCR for the TCR CDR3 was performed with the HTBI primer set and the Qiagen OneStep RT-PCR kit. The libraries were constructed in a second round of multiplex PCR and then size-selected and purified. Paired-end sequencing of the libraries was performed with 100 bp reads on an Illumina HiSeq2000. The authors processed their data as follows. SOAPnuke was used to process the raw data, throwing out any read that contained adapters or uncalled bases, had a mean Phred below 15, or lacked an exact constant-primer or identifier match. High-quality paired reads were merged with COPE v1.2.5, and unique nucleotide sequences were defined as clonotypes. MiTCR v1.1 was used to align the clonotypes against IMGT TRBV, TRBD and TRBJ reference segments. Only V-J combinations with frequency above 0.0001, covering 98% to 99.2% of repertoires, were analysed. The TCS score was defined as F50 (clonal expansion) divided by E x V (chaos), with BLOSUM62-based TCRdist calculated between CDR3 peptides within each V-J. Welch's t-statistics and random forest reduced approximately 520 V-J features to 13, which were used in a naive Bayes classifier (R e1071). The raw public data were reprocessed by TCRdb itself: fastp quality trimming at Q25, MiXCR clonotype calling, in-frame beta chains only. Each entry merges the rows of one CDR3 protein and shows their most common DNA and genes. None of the V and J calls come from the authors' own analysis; TCRdb made them. The sample yields approximately 370,000 distinct CDR3 sequences; approximately 18% were counted once. Together, the top ten hold roughly 35% of the sample.

Hyperthyroidism patients were aged 18 to 65 years and newly diagnosed, with disease duration of less than 2 months. The study excluded patients with uncontrolled infections, other autoimmune diseases, pregnancy or lactation. Clinical symptoms, serum thyroxine and TRAb, thyroid ultrasound, and orbital computed tomography formed the basis for the diagnoses. Blood from progressor patients was drawn when they were first diagnosed with hyperthyroidism, before any ophthalmopathy symptoms appeared. PBMCs were separated from under 12 ml of fresh peripheral blood using Ficoll-Paque density gradient centrifugation. Progressor patients were first diagnosed with Graves' hyperthyroidism and then developed ophthalmopathy during follow-up. Total RNA was extracted with Trizol reagent, and quality was checked on an Agilent 2100 Bioanalyzer. This clonotype was obtained from a woman between 25 and 40 years old with Graves' hyperthyroidism that later progressed to Graves' ophthalmopathy. The sequenced material came from blood.

The CDR3 has the sequence CASSMSRDRGLYAEAFF. The nucleotide sequence reads as follows: TGTGCCAGCAGCATGAGCCGGGACAGGGGTCTATACGCTGAAGCTTTCTTT. Here the chain combines TRBV12-3 or TRBV12-4 and TRBJ1-1, with 10 central nucleotides matching TRBD1. Its CDR3 holds 17 amino acids, cysteine through phenylalanine. The only DNA kept is the CDR3, 51 bases in frame from the first base. V is trimmed back by 6 bases and J by 6 bases, and the junction contains 16 bases that no gene match accounts for.